This T cell receptor beta chain was retrieved from a study of T cells in Graves' hyperthyroidism and ophthalmopathy. Study overall: Any treatment followed the collection of peripheral blood at initial diagnosis. Findings and caveats of the study: Blood shared most expanded thyroid clonotypes above 0.001.

The CDR3 extends over 13 amino acids. Germline loops: CDR1 WNHNN, CDR2 SYGVQD (reference sequence). Deletions cut 0 bases from V and 7 bases from J, with 9 bases between. At least ten counts were recorded for this clonotype. Its antigen is as yet unknown. The TCR beta CDR3 regions underwent amplification using RNA transcripts as the source. HTBI primers were the set used in a first-round RT-PCR of the TCR CDR3. From the multiplex PCR reads, TCRdb called clonotypes with MiXCR, one entry per CDR3 protein. The sample yields some 350,000 distinct CDR3 sequences, roughly an eighth seen once. Orbital computed tomography and thyroid ultrasound, together with serum TRAb and thyroxine and clinical symptoms, were used for diagnoses. Cells are PBMCs isolated from over 7.5 ml of fresh blood.

The receptor was derived from a woman between 40 and 55 years old with Graves' ophthalmopathy. V is TRBV10-1 and J is TRBJ1-2; D is ambiguous. What was sequenced was blood. The CDR3 spells CASSESVLRGYTF. As DNA, the CDR3 is TGCGCCAGCAGTGAGTCGGTACTGCGTGGCTACACCTTC.